This entry lists 9 T cell receptor beta chains sequenced from one sample in a study of blood T cell repertoires in COVID-19. This table comes from immunoSEQ multiplex PCR, and its TCRdb copy is limited to in-frame clones, with some not included. The data contain 70,000 or so clones, 80% to 90% of them singletons. Sequencing was performed on peripheral blood. The receptors derive from a woman aged 45 to 65 with acute or convalescent COVID-19.

This clone was counted a few times. V gene TRBV5-1 combines with J gene TRBJ2-2; TRBD1 might be the D (7 bases). Trimming stripped 7 bases from V and 5 bases from J, with 18 bases between. The CDR3 runs to 15 residues. CDR1 is SGHRS, CDR2 YFSETQ, per germline. This chain's CDR3 is CASRSQGEVTGELFF. The CDR3 nucleotides are TGCGCCAGCCGTTCGCAGGGGGAGGTTACCGGGGAGCTGTTTTTT.

The CDR3 DNA follows: TGCGCCAGCAGCCAAGGTGCGGCGCCGTACTTTAACTATGGCTACACCTTC. This sequence encodes CASSQGAAPYFNYGYTF. This chain joins TRBV4-3 and TRBJ1-2; D remains unclear. CDR1 and CDR2 from the germline V gene are LGHNA and YSLEER. This CDR3 contains 17 residues. The V end was cut by 1 base, the J end by 1 base, with 16 bases between.

The J gene is TRBJ1-3, the V gene TRBV5-1, with a weak D call TRBD1 (5 bases). CDR1 is SGHRS, CDR2 YFSETQ, per germline. The CDR3 length is 15 residues. The V end was cut by 7 bases, the J end by 2 bases, with 16 bases between. The CDR3: CASRGGVEPGNTIYF. In nucleotides, the CDR3 is TGCGCCAGCCGCGGGGGGGTAGAACCTGGAAACACCATATATTTT.

The chain couples TRBV5-4 to TRBJ1-2; weak D call: TRBD1 (5 bases). Germline V lookup: CDR1 SGHNT, CDR2 YYREEE (reference sequence). The length of the CDR3 is 16 residues. V lost 4 bases and J lost 8, with 24 bases in between. The CDR3 sequence: CASSSGSEGPRGGYTF. DNA for the CDR3: TGTGCCAGCAGCAGTGGCTCGGAGGGGCCGCGGGGCGGCTACACCTTC.

The rearrangement uses TRBV28 and TRBJ1-1, with D possibly matching TRBD1 (6 bases). CDR3 length: 13 residues. Germline V gene sequence: CDR1 MDHEN, CDR2 SYDVKM. V was clipped by 4 bases and J by 7 bases, with 13 bases between them. The CDR3 loop reads CASSSGVSIEAFF. The CDR3 DNA follows: TGTGCCAGCAGTTCAGGGGTATCTATTGAAGCTTTCTTT.

This clone was detected a few times. The chain links TRBV18 to TRBJ2-7; D is perhaps TRBD1 (7 bases). CDR3 length: 15 residues. Germline CDR1 KGHSH, CDR2 LQKENI. Trimming stripped 1 base from V and 3 bases from J, with 13 bases between. The CDR3 sequence: CASSPRQGGSYEQYF. As DNA, the CDR3 is TGTGCCAGCTCACCACGGCAGGGGGGAAGCTACGAGCAGTACTTC.

As to this clone: The same CDR3 also results from other DNA sequences found in this sample. The chain employs TRBV30 and TRBJ2-7, with D uncertain. The V end lost 0 bases, the J end lost 6 bases, and 9 bases lay between the germline ends. CDR1 and CDR2 from the germline V gene are GTSNPN and SVGIG (reference sequence). The CDR3 consists of 12 residues. This CDR3 is CAWSVPPVEQYF. Written as DNA, the CDR3 is TGTGCCTGGAGTGTACCTCCAGTCGAGCAGTACTTC.

The V and J genes are TRBV27 and TRBJ1-1, with D unclear. V lost 5 bases and J 11 bases, leaving 15 bases between the germline ends. CDR3 length: 12 amino acids. CDR1 is MNHEY, CDR2 SMNVEV, per germline (reference sequence). CDR3 in DNA: TGTGCCAGCAGTACTACAGCGGGGAGCGCTTTCTTT. Protein: CASSTTAGSAFF.

This clone was recorded only once. The CDR3 spells CASKTEIWTEAFF. CDR3 in DNA: TGTGCCAGCAAAACAGAGATTTGGACTGAAGCTTTCTTT. This sequence joins TRBV25-1 and TRBJ1-1; D is uncertain. The CDR3 is 13 amino acids. Trimming removed 7 bases at V and 5 bases at J, with 14 bases between. Germline V lookup: CDR1 MGHDK, CDR2 SYGVNS.